This T cell receptor (beta chain) was captured by sequencing in a study of chemoradiotherapy in HPV16-positive cancers. Repertoires were sampled repeatedly during chemoradiotherapy. Using immunoSEQ multiplex PCR, the repertoire was profiled, and TCRdb retains in-frame clones only, with some absent. The sample includes about 12,000 clones, around nine tenths of them seen just once. CDR1 and CDR2 from the germline V gene are SNHLY and FYNNEI. CDR3 length: 16 amino acids. Trimming pared 8 bases from V and 0 bases from J, leaving 17 bases between. The specimen comprised blood, sampled from a patient who underwent chemoradiotherapy. The origin of this receptor is a human donor with HPV-associated anogenital cancer. The V and J genes are TRBV2 and TRBJ2-1, with TRBD1 as a possible D gene (5 bases). CDR3 sequence (DNA): TGTGCCAGCGGGGCCTCCCGCTTGAGCTCCTACAATGAGCAGTTCTTC. It yields the protein CASGASRLSSYNEQFF.